The rows below give T cell receptor beta chains drawn from one sample of a study of cytomegalovirus exposure and HLA in healthy donors. Profiling relied on immunoSEQ multiplex PCR, and the TCRdb table lists in-frame clones only, not all of them. The table includes around 150,000 clones, roughly 85% detected once. Sequences were obtained from PBMCs. Every receptor here comes from a man aged 40-49 years in good health and CMV-seronegative. The CDR3 runs from the conserved cysteine through the conserved F or W. Fields, in order: clone size, V gene, J gene, D gene, CDR3 DNA, CDR3 protein. A D gene is named only where the DNA matches it firmly. Clone size is given for some rows only: seen once, a few or many times, or a class if the clone is expanded.

>-|TRBV2|TRBJ1-5|-
TGTGCCAGCCAACAGGGCCGTACGTCGAATAGCAATCAGCCCCAGCATTTT
CASQQGRTSNSNQPQHF
>-|TRBV13|TRBJ2-7|-
TGTGCCAGCAGCTTTGCGGGTTCCTACGAGCAGTACTTC
CASSFAGSYEQYF
>-|TRBV7-2|TRBJ2-5|TRBD2
TGTGCCAGCAGCTCAGGTAGCGGGAGTGAGGAGACCCAGTACTTC
CASSSGSGSEETQYF
>few|TRBV10-3|TRBJ2-5|-
TGTGCCATCAGTGGGACAGTTCAAGAGACCCAGTACTTC
CAISGTVQETQYF
>-|TRBV5-4|TRBJ2-1|TRBD2
TGTGCCAGCAGCCGGACTAGCGGGAGGGTCTACAATGAGCAGTTCTTC
CASSRTSGRVYNEQFF
>-|TRBV5-5|TRBJ1-4|-
TGTGCCAGCAGCTTGGAGGGGCTCACTAATGAAAAACTGTTTTTT
CASSLEGLTNEKLFF
>-|TRBV5-1|TRBJ2-1|TRBD1
TGCGCCAGCATCCACCCGGACAGGGTATATGAGCAGTTCTTC
CASIHPDRVYEQFF
>-|TRBV7-5|TRBJ2-7|-
TGTTCCAGAAGCTTATGGGGCCAGGGGGTCATGTGTGAGCAGTACTTC
CSRSLWGQGVMCEQYF
>-|TRBV4-2|TRBJ1-3|-
TGTGCCAGCAGCCCGCAAAGGCAGGGCACTGGAAACACCATATATTTT
CASSPQRQGTGNTIYF
>-|TRBV6-6|TRBJ2-2|TRBD2
TGTGCCAGCAGTGATAGCGGGAGCACCGGGGAGCTGTTTTTT
CASSDSGSTGELFF
>-|TRBV5-1|TRBJ1-4|TRBD1
TGCGCCAGCACAACCGGCAGGGGGAATGAAAAACTGTTTTTT
CASTTGRGNEKLFF
>-|TRBV30|TRBJ2-3|TRBD2
TGTGCCTGGACGGCGGGGGAGCCCCGGCGGGATACGCAGTATTTT
CAWTAGEPRRDTQYF
>-|TRBV7-9|TRBJ2-5|TRBD2
TGTTCCAGCAGCTTAGCCGAGCGGGAGTTGGAGACCCAGTACTTC
CSSSLAERELETQYF
>-|TRBV5-1|TRBJ2-7|TRBD1
TGCGCCAGCAGCCCCTTTACAGGGGGCGTCTACGAGCAGTACTTC
CASSPFTGGVYEQYF
>-|TRBV23-1|TRBJ2-7|TRBD2
TGCGCCAGCAGACTAGCGGGAGGCCCCCAATCCCCCGAGCAGTACTTC
CASRLAGGPQSPEQYF
>few|TRBV28|TRBJ1-4|-
TGTGCCAGCAGTCTGACAGTTTCCCCCATCTCCGCTGCAACTAATGAAAAACTGTTTTTT
CASSLTVSPISAATNEKLFF
>-|TRBV29-1|TRBJ2-7|TRBD1
TGCAGCGTTGAAGTTGCGGGACAGGGGAACGAGCAGTACTTC
CSVEVAGQGNEQYF
>once|TRBV15|TRBJ2-5|-
TGTGCCACCAGCACCGGAGGGTGGCAAGAGACCCAGTACTTC
CATSTGGWQETQYF
>-|TRBV6-5|TRBJ1-1|-
TGTGCCAGCAGTGCCCAGGGAGGAACTGAAGCTTTCTTT
CASSAQGGTEAFF
>-|TRBV2|TRBJ2-5|-
TGTGCCAGCAGCCGTCGACTAGTTGAGACCCAGTACTTC
CASSRRLVETQYF
>-|TRBV9|TRBJ2-3|TRBD1
TGTGCCAGCAGCGGACAGGGGGCGCGAAGTACAGATACGCAGTATTTT
CASSGQGARSTDTQYF
>-|TRBV5-1|TRBJ2-1|TRBD2
TGCGCCAGCAGCGTTACTAGCGTCTCCTACAATGAGCAGTTCTTC
CASSVTSVSYNEQFF